Following are 27 T cell receptor beta chains from one sample sequenced in a study of cytomegalovirus exposure and HLA in healthy donors. Both 60 Vbeta primers and 13 Jbeta primers went into the PCR. Sequencing was performed with immunoSEQ multiplex PCR; in TCRdb, only in-frame clones are kept and a portion is missing. The specimen's table records under 200,000 clones. Sequencing was performed on PBMCs. These receptors came from a woman under 30 in good health and CMV-seropositive.

This sequence joins TRBV5-6 and TRBJ2-1, with TRBD2 matching over 12 bases. There are 15 residues in the CDR3. Germline CDR1 and CDR2: SGHDT and YYEEEE. The trim removed 4 bases at V and 9 bases at J, leaving 8 bases unmatched. CDR3 coding DNA: TGTGCCAGCAGCCGGAGGGCTAGCGGGAGGGCTGAGCAGTTCTTC. Translated, it gives CASSRRASGRAEQFF.

The chain carries TRBV6-1 and TRBJ2-3, with 9 bases lining up with TRBD1. V lost 8 bases and J lost 2; bases outside the gene matches: 8. This CDR3 comprises 15 residues. CDR1 is MNHNS and CDR2 is SASEGT in the germline V gene. CDR3: CASLQQGAPTDTQYF. CDR3 DNA sequence: TGTGCCAGCCTACAACAGGGGGCACCCACAGATACGCAGTATTTT.

This chain connects TRBV11-3 to TRBJ2-1; a possible D gene is TRBD1 (6 bases). With 6 bases removed from V and 5 bases from J, the gap between germline ends came to 23 bases. From germline, CDR1 is SGHNT and CDR2 YENEEA. The CDR3 consists of 17 residues. The CDR3: CASRPSGTTNKDNEQFF. The DNA of the CDR3 is TGTGCCAGCAGACCGTCCGGGACAACAAACAAGGACAATGAGCAGTTCTTC.

The V and J genes are TRBV2 and TRBJ2-2; D gene uncertain. The CDR3 extends over 14 amino acids. The germline V gene has CDR1 SNHLY and CDR2 FYNNEI. Trimming shortened V by 6 bases and J by 6 bases, and 14 bases separated the two germline ends. The CDR3: CASRGGGYSGELFF. For the CDR3, the DNA is TGTGCCAGCAGGGGTGGCGGTTATTCCGGGGAGCTGTTTTTT.

The rearrangement links TRBV11-2 to TRBJ1-1, with 8 bases lining up with TRBD1. This CDR3 is built from 15 residues. From germline, CDR1 is SGHAT and CDR2 FQNNGV. With 1 base clipped from V and 2 bases from J, the junction kept 3 bases outside the gene matches. CDR3 amino acids: CASSLGTGGNTEAFF. The CDR3 coding sequence is TGTGCCAGCAGCTTAGGTACAGGGGGTAACACTGAAGCTTTCTTT.

The chain recombines TRBV4-1 with TRBJ2-1; D is perhaps TRBD2 (6 bases). The CDR3 contains 17 residues. Germline lookup yields CDR1 MGHRA and CDR2 YSYEKL. V shed 3 bases and J shed 0 bases, with 15 bases lying between them. Here the CDR3 reads CASSHSSGTYSYNEQFF. The CDR3 nucleotides read TGCGCCAGCAGCCACTCTTCCGGGACTTACTCCTACAATGAGCAGTTCTTC.

The J gene is TRBJ1-1, the V gene TRBV6-1, with TRBD1 matching 7 bases. Losses at the gene ends were 6 bases for V and 5 bases for J; bases not matched to a gene: 12. Germline V gene lookup returns CDR1 MNHNS and CDR2 SASEGT. The CDR3 covers 15 residues. The CDR3 DNA reads as TGTGCCAGCAGATCGAAGGGGGCCGGTTGGACTGAAGCTTTCTTT. Translated: CASRSKGAGWTEAFF.

The chain couples TRBV15 to TRBJ2-3; 13 bases map to TRBD2. After removal of 4 bases from V and 5 bases from J, the junction contained 6 bases not matched to a gene. The CDR3 loop spans 16 amino acids. Per germline, CDR1 LNHNV and CDR2 YYDKDF (reference sequence). CDR3: CATSITSGRVVDTQYF. For the CDR3, the DNA is TGTGCCACCAGCATAACTAGCGGGAGGGTAGTAGATACGCAGTATTTT.

The V gene is TRBV4-1, the J gene TRBJ1-4, with D hard to call. The V end was cut by 0 bases, the J end by 0 bases, with 17 bases between. This CDR3 is built from 19 residues. Germline V lookup: CDR1 MGHRA, CDR2 YSYEKL. The DNA for the CDR3 is TGCGCCAGCAGCCAAGATTCGGCGGATACATTTGCAACTAATGAAAAACTGTTTTTT. Protein: CASSQDSADTFATNEKLFF.

This chain uses TRBV4-3 with TRBJ1-1; the D is unclear. This CDR3 region has 15 residues. V lost 3 bases to trimming and J lost 0 bases, with 11 bases between them. Germline V gene data show CDR1 as LGHNA and CDR2 as YSLEER. CDR3 sequence: CASSQVTDLNTEAFF. The DNA of the CDR3 is TGCGCCAGCAGCCAGGTTACGGACTTGAACACTGAAGCTTTCTTT.

This chain links TRBV4-1 with TRBJ1-2; D is unresolved. CDR1 and CDR2 from the germline V gene are MGHRA and YSYEKL. The V gene lost 3 bases and the J gene lost 0 bases, with 14 bases spanning the gap. This CDR3 region has 16 residues. CDR3 loop: CASSQGDLSSNYGYTF. CDR3 nucleotide sequence: TGCGCCAGCAGCCAGGGAGATCTTTCGTCTAACTATGGCTACACCTTC.

The gene calls are TRBV5-4 and TRBJ2-2; D not resolved. The CDR3 contains 13 residues. V was clipped by 4 bases and J by 4 bases, with 8 bases between them. Per the germline V gene, CDR1 is SGHNT and CDR2 is YYREEE (reference sequence). The CDR3 here is CASSPTLTGELFF. The CDR3 bases are TGTGCCAGCAGCCCGACACTCACCGGGGAGCTGTTTTTT.

This sequence joins TRBV4-2 and TRBJ2-5, with D possibly matching TRBD2 (5 bases). CDR3 length: 16 amino acids. V was clipped by 1 base and J by 2 bases, with 14 bases between them. Germline CDR1 LGHNA, CDR2 YNFKEQ. This CDR3 is CASSQGGRADQETQYF. CDR3 sequence (DNA): TGTGCCAGCAGCCAAGGCGGGCGAGCCGATCAAGAGACCCAGTACTTC.

CDR3 in amino acids: CAISESQGVVGANVLTF. In nucleotides, the CDR3 is TGTGCCATCAGTGAGTCTCAGGGGGTCGTTGGGGCCAACGTCCTGACTTTC. The chain carries TRBV10-3 and TRBJ2-6; 7 positions match TRBD1. The germline CDR1 and CDR2 sequences are ENHRY and SYGVKD. The CDR3 contains 17 residues. After removal of 0 bases from V and 3 bases from J, the junction contained 5 bases not matched to a gene.

The chain joins TRBV6-5 to TRBJ1-1; no reliable D call. The germline gives CDR1 MNHEY, CDR2 SVGAGI. The V end lost 4 bases, the J end lost 0 bases, and 6 bases lay between the germline ends. The CDR3 runs 13 residues. The CDR3 sequence: CASSWQVNTEAFF. The CDR3 DNA reads as TGTGCCAGCAGTTGGCAGGTGAACACTGAAGCTTTCTTT.

The V call is TRBV6-5, the J call TRBJ2-3; D possibly corresponds to TRBD2 (5 bases). V lost 0 bases and J lost 2, with 12 bases in between. The CDR3 runs 16 residues. Germline V gene data show CDR1 as MNHEY and CDR2 as SVGAGI. In DNA, the CDR3 is TGTGCCAGCAGTTACTCGAGGGTGGACTTCACAGATACGCAGTATTTT. It specifies CASSYSRVDFTDTQYF.

This sequence joins TRBV19 and TRBJ2-7, with D maybe TRBD1 (6 bases). V dropped 1 base and J dropped 5 bases, with 15 bases sitting between them. The germline gives CDR1 LNHDA, CDR2 SQIVND (reference sequence). This CDR3 has 15 residues. In nucleotides, the CDR3 is TGTGCCAGTAGTATAGCTCAGGGGACCCCCCACGAGCAGTACTTC. This translates into CASSIAQGTPHEQYF.

The rearrangement joins TRBV2 to TRBJ2-1, with TRBD2 identical over 7 bases. The germline CDR1 and CDR2 sequences are SNHLY and FYNNEI. CDR3 length: 19 residues. V shed 7 bases, J shed 4 bases, and the junction held 22 bases outside the gene matches. The CDR3 DNA reads as TGTGCCAGCACCAACCGGTTTAATACGCGGGAGAGGTTGTACAATGAGCAGTTCTTC. Protein product: CASTNRFNTRERLYNEQFF.

The chain has TRBV27 and TRBJ2-5; perhaps TRBD1 as D (5 bases). The V gene's germline CDR1 is MNHEY and CDR2 SMNVEV (reference sequence). This CDR3 has 16 residues. Trimming removed 0 bases at V and 3 bases at J, with 14 bases between. DNA of the CDR3: TGTGCCAGCAGTTTATCCCAGGGTTTAGGTAAAGAGACCCAGTACTTC. Translating gives CASSLSQGLGKETQYF.

J is TRBJ1-1 and V is TRBV18; possibly TRBD1 for D (5 bases). Trimming took 2 bases from V and 4 from J, leaving 8 bases between them. From germline, CDR1 is KGHSH and CDR2 LQKENI. The CDR3 totals 13 residues. The CDR3 bases are TGTGCCAGCTCACCAGCAGGGCCCACTGAAGCTTTCTTT. It codes for CASSPAGPTEAFF. Variable domain in full (rest from reference TRBV18 and TRBJ1-1): NAGVMQNPRHLVRRRGQEARLRCSPMKGHSHVYWYRQLPEEGLKFMVYLQKENIIDESGMPKERFSAEFPKEGPSILRIQQVVRGDSAAYFCASSPAGPTEAFFGQGTRLTVV.

The genes are TRBV5-1 and TRBJ2-7; a possible D gene is TRBD1 (5 bases). In germline, CDR1 is SGHRS, CDR2 YFSETQ. This CDR3 is built from 16 residues. Trimming cost V 4 bases and J 3 bases, with 20 bases left between them. The CDR3: CASSLGQAPLLYEQYF. CDR3 bases: TGCGCCAGCAGCCTAGGACAAGCCCCCCTCCTCTACGAGCAGTACTTC.

The rearrangement uses TRBV4-3 and TRBJ1-1, with unresolved D. The CDR3 runs to 13 residues. Trimming pared 0 bases from V and 3 bases from J, leaving 5 bases between. Germline V gene lookup returns CDR1 LGHNA and CDR2 YSLEER. CDR3 in amino acids: CASSQDLYTEAFF. Here the CDR3 DNA reads TGCGCCAGCAGCCAAGATTTATACACTGAAGCTTTCTTT.

This chain joins TRBV2 and TRBJ1-1; 7 bases match TRBD1. V trimming: 4 bases; J trimming: 10 bases; junction bases outside the gene matches: 12. CDR1 and CDR2 (germline): SNHLY, FYNNEI. The length of the CDR3 is 14 residues. The chain's CDR3 is CASSVTGVEVGAFF. In nucleotides, the CDR3 is TGTGCCAGCAGTGTCACAGGGGTGGAAGTTGGAGCTTTCTTT. The full variable domain, with the rest looked up from reference TRBV2 and TRBJ1-1, is EPEVTQTPSHQVTQMGQEVILRCVPISNHLYFYWYRQILGQKVEFLVSFYNNEISEKSEIFDDQFSVERPDGSNFTLKIRSTKLEDSAMYFCASSVTGVEVGAFFGQGTRLTVV.

The genes are TRBV7-2 and TRBJ1-5; 11 positions match TRBD1. Germline-derived CDR1 and CDR2 are SGHTA and FQGNSA. The trim removed 4 bases at V and 7 bases at J, leaving 6 bases unmatched. This CDR3 is built from 15 residues. CDR3 in DNA: TGTGCCAGCAGCTCAGGACAGGGGGCAAGCCAGCCCCAGCATTTT. This sequence encodes CASSSGQGASQPQHF.

V gene TRBV27 combines with J gene TRBJ2-7, with 9 bases identical to TRBD2. The length of the CDR3 is 15 residues. Germline CDR1 MNHEY, CDR2 SMNVEV (reference sequence). With V trimmed by 3 bases and J by 6 bases, 9 bases remained unmatched. CDR3 sequence: CASSLGSGSQFEQYF. The CDR3 DNA sequence: TGTGCCAGCAGTTTGGGTAGCGGGAGCCAGTTCGAGCAGTACTTC.

This chain joins TRBV14 and TRBJ2-1, with D perhaps matching TRBD2 (6 bases). There are 17 residues in the CDR3. The ends were cut back, 0 bases at V and 0 bases at J, with 12 bases in the middle. Looked up from germline, CDR1 is SGHDN and CDR2 is FVKESK. The CDR3 DNA is TGTGCCAGCAGCCAAGATTGGCGGGGAAGCTCCTACAATGAGCAGTTCTTC. Translation gives CASSQDWRGSSYNEQFF. The complete variable domain, with remaining parts taken from reference TRBV14 and TRBJ2-1, reads EAGVTQFPSHSVIEKGQTVTLRCDPISGHDNLYWYRRVMGKEIKFLLHFVKESKQDESGMPNNRFLAERTGGTYSTLKVQPAELEDSGVYFCASSQDWRGSSYNEQFFGPGTRLTVL.

This sequence joins TRBV5-1 and TRBJ1-1; TRBD1 aligns across 7 bases. The junction had 11 bases not matched to a gene; V was cut back by 4 bases and J by 11 bases. In germline, CDR1 is SGHRS, CDR2 YFSETQ. The CDR3 consists of 13 residues. CDR3 loop: CASSDGQERGAFF. CDR3 DNA sequence: TGCGCCAGCAGCGATGGACAGGAGAGGGGCGCTTTCTTT. Variable domain in full (rest from reference TRBV5-1 and TRBJ1-1): KAGVTQTPRYLIKTRGQQVTLSCSPISGHRSVSWYQQTPGQGLQFLFEYFSETQRNKGNFPGRFSGRQFSNSRSEMNVSTLELGDSALYLCASSDGQERGAFFGQGTRLTVV.